The 14 T cell receptor beta chains below come from one sample, sequenced in a study of early T cells in non-severe SARS-CoV-2 infection. TCRdb reprocessed the 5' RACE reads via MiXCR and lists one record per CDR3 protein. The top ten clones hold less than 6% of a sample with about 21,000 distinct CDR3 sequences, 4.8% of them seen once. Sequencing was done on a sample of whole blood. All receptors derive from an adult who was a healthcare worker with PCR-confirmed SARS-CoV-2 infection or an uninfected control (not recorded which).

This clonotype occurred many times. The chain carries TRBV6-5 and TRBJ2-7; 11 bases agree with TRBD2. This CDR3 has 15 residues. Germline lookup yields CDR1 MNHEY and CDR2 SVGAGI. The V gene end was trimmed by 6 bases and the J gene end by 0 bases; junction bases not matched to a gene: 4. The CDR3 region is CASRLSGGASYEQYF. CDR3 coding DNA: TGTGCCAGCAGACTTAGCGGGGGGGCCTCCTACGAGCAGTACTTC.

This clonotype was counted ten times or more. The chain combines TRBV6-2 or TRBV6-3 with TRBJ2-7, with D perhaps being TRBD1 or TRBD2 (5 bases each). V was trimmed by 6 bases and J by 2 bases, leaving 14 bases between them. This CDR3 contains 14 residues. Germline V gene lookup returns CDR1 MNHEY and CDR2 SVGEGT. In DNA form, the CDR3 reads TGTGCCAGCAGATCGGGGCAATCAACCTACGAGCAGTACTTC. Translating it yields CASRSGQSTYEQYF.

This clonotype was seen ten or more times. The CDR3 DNA reads TGTGCCAGCAGCCAAGGGCCAGGGACCGCTTTCTTT. Its translation: CASSQGPGTAFF. The chain has TRBV3-1 and TRBJ1-1; tentative D call: TRBD1 (5 bases). Trimming removed 1 base from V and 11 bases from J, with 11 bases in between. The CDR3 sequence is 12 residues long. Germline V lookup: CDR1 LGHDT, CDR2 YNNKEL (reference sequence).

This clonotype occurred many times. The chain combines TRBV25-1 with TRBJ1-1; the D is unclear. V dropped 1 base and J dropped 0 bases, with 12 bases sitting between them. Germline lookup yields CDR1 MGHDK and CDR2 SYGVNS. This CDR3 region has 16 residues. CDR3 region: CASSESGWGVNTEAFF. DNA of the CDR3: TGTGCCAGCAGTGAATCCGGTTGGGGAGTGAACACTGAAGCTTTCTTT.

This clonotype has at least ten counts. The rearrangement joins TRBV5-1 to TRBJ2-7, with D possibly matching TRBD2 (6 bases). Germline-derived CDR1 and CDR2 are SGHRS and YFSETQ. V was shortened by 4 bases and J by 2 bases, with 13 bases between the two germline ends. This CDR3 has 14 residues. The CDR3, as DNA: TGCGCCAGCAGCCGGCTAGCGAATACCTACGAGCAGTACTTC. Protein: CASSRLANTYEQYF.

The chain couples TRBV11-2 to TRBJ2-5; a weak D match, TRBD2 (5 bases). Germline V gives CDR1 SGHAT, CDR2 FQNNGV. This CDR3 has 14 amino acids. V was cut by 5 bases and J by 5 bases, with 15 bases left in between. CDR3 bases: TGTGCCAGCAGCCAAAATCCTAGCTGGGAGACCCAGTACTTC. Amino acid sequence: CASSQNPSWETQYF.

This clonotype has only a few counts. The chain has TRBV30 and TRBJ1-1, with a tentative D call TRBD1 (6 bases). V shed 6 bases and J shed 4 bases, with 15 bases lying between them. This CDR3 spans 13 amino acids. CDR1 and CDR2 from the germline V gene are GTSNPN and SVGIG (reference sequence). CDR3 region: CACLQGTGTEAFF. CDR3 sequence (DNA): TGTGCCTGCCTACAGGGTACGGGCACTGAAGCTTTCTTT.

There are many counts of this clonotype. The genes are TRBV6-1 and TRBJ1-6; D is undetermined. Germline V lookup: CDR1 MNHNS, CDR2 SASEGT. The CDR3 spans 16 residues. V was pared by 5 bases and J by 5 bases, with 16 bases between. The CDR3 DNA is TGTGCCAGCAGTTTACCGAACCGCGGAAATAATTCACCCCTCCACTTT. Translation: CASSLPNRGNNSPLHF.

The V gene is TRBV7-7, the J gene TRBJ1-4, with a tentative D call TRBD1 (5 bases). The CDR3 loop spans 15 amino acids. The germline V gene has CDR1 SSHAT and CDR2 FNYEAQ (reference sequence). V lost 4 bases, J lost 1 base, and 10 bases lay in between. The CDR3 is CASSSPGITNEKLFF. CDR3 sequence (DNA): TGTGCCAGCAGCTCCCCAGGGATAACTAATGAAAAACTGTTTTTT.

CDR3 residues: CAWTRGDSTDTQYF. The CDR3 DNA follows: TGTGCCTGGACTCGCGGGGACAGCACAGATACGCAGTATTTT. The V call is TRBV30, the J call TRBJ2-3; D is possibly TRBD2 (6 bases). CDR1 is GTSNPN and CDR2 is SVGIG in the germline V gene (reference sequence). Trimming removed 4 bases at V and 0 bases at J, with 11 bases between. The CDR3 loop spans 14 amino acids.

This clonotype was picked up many times. The genes are TRBV27 and TRBJ2-5; TRBD1 agrees at 7 bases. V was pared by 7 bases and J by 5 bases, with 13 bases of the junction left unmatched. CDR3 length equals 15 residues. Germline CDR1 reads MNHEY; CDR2 reads SMNVEV (reference sequence). This chain's CDR3 is CASKTPVRGKETQYF. DNA of the CDR3: TGTGCCAGCAAGACGCCAGTCAGGGGGAAGGAGACCCAGTACTTC.

In this sample, this clonotype turned up many times. This chain joins TRBV27 and TRBJ2-7; TRBD2 matches 9 bases. CDR1 is MNHEY, CDR2 SMNVEV, per germline (reference sequence). CDR3 size: 14 residues. Germline trimming cut 10 bases from V and 1 base from J; bases unmatched to any gene: 8. CDR3 loop: CATNHSGRSYEQYF. CDR3 bases: TGTGCCACCAATCATAGCGGGAGATCCTACGAGCAGTACTTC.

This clonotype was counted between two and nine times. J is TRBJ2-4 and V is TRBV13, with D unresolved. The CDR3 is 16 residues long. Trimming cost V 2 bases and J 0 bases, with 11 bases left between them. Germline V gene data show CDR1 as PRHDT and CDR2 as FYEKMQ (reference sequence). CDR3 sequence (DNA): TGTGCCAGCAGCTTATTGCCACAACTAGCCAAAAACATTCAGTACTTC. This sequence encodes CASSLLPQLAKNIQYF.

The sample holds many counts of this clonotype. The rearrangement uses TRBV20-1 and TRBJ2-4; D gene unclear. This CDR3 spans 11 amino acids. Germline V CDR1 and CDR2: DFQATT, SNEGSKA (reference sequence). Trimming took off 1 base at V and 11 bases at J, with 9 bases between the two ends. CDR3 region: CSARGQKLQYF. DNA for the CDR3: TGCAGTGCTAGAGGGCAGAAGCTTCAGTACTTC.